This T cell receptor (beta chain) derives from a study of blood T cell repertoires in COVID-19 (dated by TCRdb to about 2020). Background for the entire study: Collaborator samples came from the United States, Italy and Spain and covered acute and convalescent phases of COVID-19. The prospective study material was composed of cDNA or gDNA derived from T cells, B-cell-depleted T cells, or PBMCs. Subjects who had been exposed to COVID-19, were actively infected with it, or had recovered from it provided the deeply sampled blood TCRbeta repertoires that made up the dataset. The repertoires were released in a freely available public database meant as a resource for research on the immune response to SARS-CoV-2. The samples were drawn from the first 160 participants of the ongoing ImmuneRACE study and from 1,254 subjects provided by 6 global collaborators. Nearly every sample came with metadata listing a de-identified subject ID, COVID-19 status, age in years and sex. Where available, HLA class I and class II types were taken from metadata supplied by the sample provider and were not determined by assay-based typing. Broad study findings and their caveats: The amount of clinical and demographic metadata varied by source and participant and was provided uncurated.

TCRbeta CDR3 regions were amplified from genomic DNA by means of the immunoSEQ Assay, a bias-controlled multiplex PCR. The original pipeline was this. Nucleated cell counts per sample were estimated from amplification of reference gene primers within the assay. To quantify the absolute abundance of each unique TCRbeta CDR3 rearrangement, sequence reads were collapsed and filtered. Productive Simpson clonality was computed per sample as the square root of Simpson's diversity index over productive rearrangements. TCRdb stores this immuneACCESS table with in-frame sequences only. Part of the clones is absent; in the studies checked, under half of the shortfall reflects unresolved V genes, and no reason is known for the rest. Clone size and V and J calls were adopted from that table, with D and trimming inferred from the DNA. The sample table holds around 71,000 clones, of which roughly 83% were seen once. The top ten hold 6.5% to 7.5% of the sample.

In this sample, this clone turned up once. The antigen it binds to is not known. No much larger clonotype is one base removed from it; base qualities were not supplied. One collaborating source in Seattle enrolled patients during active infection and followed them longitudinally through the course of disease. Each collaborating institution followed its own protocols to collect whole blood in K2EDTA tubes. Collaborator samples were shipped for TCRbeta analysis as frozen whole blood, isolated PBMCs, or DNA extracted from either sample type. Specimen: peripheral blood. This clonotype was obtained from a man younger than 45 with COVID-19, enrolled during active disease.

The CDR3 region has the sequence CSVEWLGRGRHDGYTF. The nucleotide sequence reads TGCAGCGTTGAATGGCTTGGCAGGGGGCGGCACGACGGCTACACCTTC. This chain is built from TRBV29-1 and TRBJ1-2; 8 bases in the middle match TRBD1. CDR1 and CDR2, per the germline V gene, are SQVTM and ANQGSEA. Trimming leaves V shorter by 2 bases and J shorter by 8 bases, with the junction holding 16 bases beyond the gene matches. CDR3 length: 16 amino acids, cysteine to phenylalanine. Solely the CDR3 DNA is kept, with 48 bases framed from the first base.